This entry lists 25 T cell receptor beta chains sequenced from one sample in a study of CD8+ T cells in alopecia areata. The treatment denotes: oral pan-JAK inhibitor, 5-10 mg twice daily. Reverse transcribed after extraction, RNA yielded cDNA as the sequencing template. Some clones are missing from TCRdb's copy, which holds only in-frame ones; the method was immunoSEQ multiplex PCR. The top ten clones hold 20% to 25% of a sample with some 150,000 clones, roughly four fifths of them seen once. Sequencing was performed on CD8+ T cells sorted from blood, taken at week 4, from a patient treated with tofacitinib. The receptor set was obtained from a human donor with alopecia areata.

Only a few counts were recorded for this clone. The gene calls are TRBV7-9 and TRBJ2-7; 8 bases agree with TRBD2. Germline V gene lookup returns CDR1 SEHNR and CDR2 FQNEAQ (reference sequence). J gave up 5 bases and V 5 bases, and 5 bases lay outside the gene matches. The CDR3 length is 13 residues. The CDR3 region is CASSPSGFNEQYF. The CDR3 DNA follows: TGTGCCAGCAGCCCTAGCGGGTTCAACGAGCAGTACTTC.

This clone has a single count. The rearrangement links TRBV6-1 to TRBJ2-7; D perhaps matches TRBD1 (5 bases). Trimming removed 8 bases from V and 0 bases from J, with 11 bases in between. This CDR3 has 13 residues. Germline CDR1 and CDR2: MNHNS and SASEGT. CDR3 nucleotide sequence: TGTGCCAGCTCTACAGGCTTCTCCTACGAGCAGTACTTC. This codes for CASSTGFSYEQYF.

In this sample, this clone turned up once. This chain connects TRBV5-1 to TRBJ1-1; no reliable D call. The CDR3 length is 17 residues. Germline CDR1 is SGHRS and CDR2 is YFSETQ. The V end lost 4 bases, the J end lost 1 base, and 20 bases lay between the germline ends. The CDR3 protein is CASSPIRAFPPNTEAFF. CDR3 DNA: TGCGCCAGCAGCCCTATCCGAGCCTTTCCCCCGAACACTGAAGCTTTCTTT.

The rearrangement links TRBV19 to TRBJ1-6; no clear D gene. Germline-derived CDR1 and CDR2 are LNHDA and SQIVND (reference sequence). The ends were cut back, 5 bases at V and 6 bases at J, with 14 bases in the middle. The CDR3 runs to 15 residues. In DNA, the CDR3 is TGTGCCAGTAGTCCTCCGGGATCTCTTAATTCACCCCTCCACTTT. Translated: CASSPPGSLNSPLHF.

This clone showed up just once. The chain is built from TRBV27 and TRBJ2-7; D may be TRBD1 (5 bases). This CDR3 has 15 amino acids. Trimming stripped 5 bases from V and 4 bases from J, with 18 bases between. CDR1 is MNHEY and CDR2 is SMNVEV in the germline V gene (reference sequence). The DNA for the CDR3 is TGTGCCAGCAGTCCTACCGCCCGACAGATTTACGAGCAGTACTTC. Residues: CASSPTARQIYEQYF.

The rearrangement uses TRBV19 and TRBJ2-1; D uncertain. CDR1 and CDR2 from the germline V gene are LNHDA and SQIVND (reference sequence). Trimming shortened V by 5 bases and J by 7 bases, and 12 bases separated the two germline ends. The CDR3 totals 13 residues. CDR3 nucleotides: TGTGCCAGTAGTTACAACCCTGTGAATGAGCAGTTCTTC. It specifies CASSYNPVNEQFF.

J is TRBJ2-7 and V is TRBV6-6; 7 bases line up with TRBD1. J lost 5 bases, V lost 8 bases, and 3 bases had no gene match. Germline CDR1 reads MNHNY; CDR2 reads SVGAGI (reference sequence). The CDR3 runs 11 residues. The chain's CDR3 is CASRRGNEQYF. In DNA form, the CDR3 reads TGTGCCAGCCGCAGGGGGAACGAGCAGTACTTC.

The CDR3 reads CASSPVGGQPQHF. DNA for the CDR3: TGCGCCAGCAGTCCCGTCGGCGGTCAGCCCCAGCATTTT. The chain recombines TRBV10-2 with TRBJ1-5; D gene ambiguous. This CDR3 has 13 amino acids. CDR1 is WSHSY, CDR2 SAAADI, per germline. Trimming cost V 5 bases and J 6 bases, with 11 bases left between them.

The chain employs TRBV27 and TRBJ2-7; D is unresolved. From germline, CDR1 is MNHEY and CDR2 SMNVEV (reference sequence). This CDR3 has 16 amino acids. The germline V and J ends were trimmed by 0 bases and 0 bases, with 12 bases remaining between them. This chain's CDR3 is CASSLSPLSSSYEQYF. CDR3 nucleotide sequence: TGTGCCAGCAGTTTATCCCCCCTTAGTAGCTCCTACGAGCAGTACTTC.

About this clone itself: The sample has other DNA sequences that encode this CDR3 too. This rearrangement joins TRBV5-1 to TRBJ2-7; D not resolved. The V end lost 1 base, the J end lost 3 bases, and 5 bases lay between the germline ends. This CDR3 comprises 12 residues. Germline V lookup: CDR1 SGHRS, CDR2 YFSETQ. The CDR3 spells CASSLNSYEQYF. In nucleotides, the CDR3 is TGCGCCAGCAGCTTGAACAGCTACGAGCAGTACTTC.

The chain recombines TRBV29-1 with TRBJ2-3, with TRBD2 matching over 9 bases. The junction had 13 bases not matched to a gene; V was cut back by 6 bases and J by 0 bases. CDR1 and CDR2 (germline): SQVTM, ANQGSEA. CDR3 size: 17 residues. The CDR3 nucleotides read TGCAGCGTCCAACGGGCTAGCGGGGCTCCTAGCACAGATACGCAGTATTTT. The encoded protein is CSVQRASGAPSTDTQYF.

V and J are TRBV7-8 and TRBJ2-7; D could derive from TRBD1 or TRBD2 (5 bases each). V lost 0 bases, J lost 0 bases, and 12 bases lay in between. This CDR3 has 16 amino acids. Germline V gene lookup returns CDR1 SGHVS and CDR2 FQNEAQ. CDR3 region: CASSLAGDISSYEQYF. CDR3 nucleotides: TGTGCCAGCAGCTTAGCGGGGGATATAAGCTCCTACGAGCAGTACTTC.

The gene calls are TRBV10-3 and TRBJ2-7, with a possible D match to TRBD1 (5 bases). The germline V gene encodes CDR1 ENHRY and CDR2 SYGVKD. The CDR3 extends over 17 amino acids. V lost 3 bases and J 5 bases, leaving 23 bases between the germline ends. The chain's CDR3 is CAISDTSGQESYDEQYF. The DNA for the CDR3 is TGTGCCATCAGTGACACCTCCGGACAAGAAAGTTACGACGAGCAGTACTTC.

This rearrangement joins TRBV7-2 to TRBJ2-5; 11 bases fit TRBD2. CDR1 and CDR2 (germline): SGHTA, FQGNSA. Trimming cost V 5 bases and J 4 bases; bases outside gene matches: 6. The CDR3 is 15 amino acids. The CDR3 DNA follows: TGTGCCAGCAGCCTTTTAGCGGGGGGGCGAGAGACCCAGTACTTC. Residues: CASSLLAGGRETQYF.

The rearrangement links TRBV5-1 to TRBJ1-6; 8 bases match TRBD1. From germline, CDR1 is SGHRS and CDR2 YFSETQ. V shed 3 bases and J 12 bases; nucleotides not matched to a gene: 5. This CDR3 spans 13 amino acids. CDR3 sequence reads: CASSSTGVEPLHF. The CDR3 DNA follows: TGCGCCAGCAGCTCGACAGGGGTCGAACCCCTCCACTTT.

This sequence joins TRBV27 and TRBJ2-3; D gene ambiguous. This CDR3 region has 15 residues. The germline V gene has CDR1 MNHEY and CDR2 SMNVEV (reference sequence). V lost 5 bases to trimming and J lost 4 bases, with 16 bases between them. This chain's CDR3 is CASSPTPLVSDTQYF. CDR3 in DNA: TGTGCCAGCAGTCCTACCCCGTTAGTCTCAGATACGCAGTATTTT.

The chain has TRBV29-1 and TRBJ2-7; 7 positions agree with TRBD2. Per germline, CDR1 SQVTM and CDR2 ANQGSEA. The CDR3 runs to 13 residues. The V gene end was trimmed by 3 bases and the J gene end by 3 bases; junction bases not matched to a gene: 5. CDR3 coding DNA: TGCAGCGTTGAGATTAGCGGGTTCTACGAGCAGTACTTC. Amino acid sequence: CSVEISGFYEQYF.

This clone was detected a few times. This chain connects TRBV2 to TRBJ2-7; 8 nucleotides line up with TRBD1. V shed 3 bases and J 3 bases; nucleotides not matched to a gene: 7. Germline values: CDR1 SNHLY, CDR2 FYNNEI. The CDR3 totals 15 residues. CDR3 nucleotide sequence: TGTGCCAGCAGTGACCCGGGACAGGAGGGCTACGAGCAGTACTTC. Translating gives CASSDPGQEGYEQYF.

The rearrangement uses TRBV5-6 and TRBJ1-1; 7 bases align to TRBD1. Germline lookup yields CDR1 SGHDT and CDR2 YYEEEE. The CDR3 runs to 13 residues. V trimming: 3 bases; J trimming: 5 bases; junction bases outside the gene matches: 4. The CDR3 DNA follows: TGTGCCAGCAGCTATACAGGGGTTACTGAAGCTTTCTTT. Amino acid sequence: CASSYTGVTEAFF.

This clone was counted between two and nine times. V gene TRBV9 combines with J gene TRBJ1-2; tentatively, D is TRBD1 (5 bases). The V gene lost 3 bases and the J gene lost 1 base, with 19 bases spanning the gap. CDR3 length equals 17 residues. CDR1 and CDR2 (germline): SGDLS, YYNGEE. CDR3 sequence (DNA): TGTGCCAGCAGCGAGAGCCCGGGACTGGAATTTAACTATGGCTACACCTTC. Its translation is CASSESPGLEFNYGYTF.

The chain joins TRBV4-1 to TRBJ2-7, with a weak D call TRBD1 (7 bases). The V end lost 3 bases, the J end lost 11 bases, and 20 bases lay between the germline ends. Looked up from germline, CDR1 is MGHRA and CDR2 is YSYEKL. The CDR3 runs 14 residues. Here the CDR3 reads CASSQLGDRTGEYF. As DNA, the CDR3 is TGCGCCAGCAGCCAGTTAGGGGACAGAACGGGGGAGTACTTC.

The chain employs TRBV7-2 and TRBJ2-3; D unresolved. The germline gives CDR1 SGHTA, CDR2 FQGNSA. V gave up 0 bases and J gave up 3 bases, with 1 base separating them. This CDR3 spans 12 amino acids. CDR3: CASSLATDTQYF. The CDR3 region has the DNA TGTGCCAGCAGCTTAGCGACAGATACGCAGTATTTT.

This chain joins TRBV2 and TRBJ1-5, with no clear D. V was shortened by 3 bases and J by 0 bases, with 12 bases between the two germline ends. Germline lookup yields CDR1 SNHLY and CDR2 FYNNEI. The CDR3 length is 16 residues. CDR3 sequence (DNA): TGTGCCAGCAGTGATATATCTGGCCTTAGCAATCAGCCCCAGCATTTT. This gives the protein CASSDISGLSNQPQHF.

The V call is TRBV15, the J call TRBJ2-7; 9 bases align to TRBD1. J gave up 9 bases and V 9 bases, and 12 bases lay outside the gene matches. Looked up from germline, CDR1 is LNHNV and CDR2 is YYDKDF (reference sequence). The CDR3 is 13 residues long. The CDR3 sequence: CATSPGTGLLQYF. CDR3 nucleotide sequence: TGTGCCACAAGCCCCGGGACAGGGTTGTTGCAGTACTTC. Complete variable domain (other parts from reference TRBV15 and TRBJ2-7): DAMVIQNPRYQVTQFGKPVTLSCSQTLNHNVMYWYQQKSSQAPKLLFHYYDKDFNNEADTPDNFQSRRPNTSFCFLDIRSPGLGDTAMYLCATSPGTGLLQYFGPGTRLTVT.

CDR3 DNA: TGCGCCAGCAGCCGAAGGTATTCAGTTCGGGGCGAGCAGTACTTC. Its translation is CASSRRYSVRGEQYF. The chain recombines TRBV5-1 with TRBJ2-7, with D possibly being TRBD2 (5 bases). Germline loops: CDR1 SGHRS, CDR2 YFSETQ. The CDR3 length is 15 residues. V was pared by 4 bases and J by 6 bases, with 20 bases between.